In this sample, the clone carrying this T cell receptor (beta chain) turned up a few times. The CDR3 length is 15 residues. Trimming took off 3 bases at V and 2 bases at J, with 13 bases between the two ends. Germline CDR1 reads WSHSY; CDR2 reads SAAADI. This entry belongs to a study of blood T cell repertoires in COVID-19. Background on the study: Some COVID-19 samples were acute and others convalescent; all came from the United States, Italy and Spain.

Study processing details: Amplification of reference gene primers was used by the study to estimate nucleated cell counts. Using immunoSEQ multiplex PCR, the repertoire was profiled, and TCRdb retains in-frame clones only, with some absent. V and J calls and clone size are copied from that table; D and trimming were computed from the DNA. The sample contains around 130,000 clones, 70% to 85% of which appear only once. This receptor was obtained from a woman aged 60-75 years with acute or convalescent COVID-19. The J gene is TRBJ1-2, the V gene TRBV10-2, with D perhaps TRBD1 (5 bases). What was sequenced was peripheral blood. CDR3 loop: CASSEGGGYNYGYTF. For the CDR3, the DNA is TGCGCCAGCAGTGAAGGCGGGGGGTACAACTATGGCTACACCTTC.